This T cell receptor (beta chain) was profiled in a study of tumor and adjacent non-tumor tissue in lung cancer. Per the germline V gene, CDR1 is ENHRY and CDR2 is SYGVKD. After removal of 4 bases from V and 4 bases from J, the junction contained 1 base not matched to a gene. This CDR3 is 14 amino acids long. RNA was extracted from bulk tissue without any cell sorting. The normal lung tissue was taken more than 3 cm from the tumor edge. Newly diagnosed lung cancer patients had thoracic surgery in China, August–late 2014, without prior chemotherapy. There are many counts of this clonotype. The library came from three nested PCR rounds adapted from ARM-PCR protocols. TCRdb independently ran MiXCR on the multiplex PCR reads; one entry per CDR3 protein. Of 60,000 to 70,000 distinct CDR3 sequences in the sample, under 80% were seen once.

The V call is TRBV10-3, the J call TRBJ2-3; the match to TRBD2 covers 11 bases. This clonotype was sampled from a man aged 55 to 69 with non-small cell lung cancer. Material: distant non-tumor lung tissue. DNA for the CDR3: TGTGCCATCAGTGGACTAGCGGGATCAGATACGCAGTATTTT. This codes for CAISGLAGSDTQYF.